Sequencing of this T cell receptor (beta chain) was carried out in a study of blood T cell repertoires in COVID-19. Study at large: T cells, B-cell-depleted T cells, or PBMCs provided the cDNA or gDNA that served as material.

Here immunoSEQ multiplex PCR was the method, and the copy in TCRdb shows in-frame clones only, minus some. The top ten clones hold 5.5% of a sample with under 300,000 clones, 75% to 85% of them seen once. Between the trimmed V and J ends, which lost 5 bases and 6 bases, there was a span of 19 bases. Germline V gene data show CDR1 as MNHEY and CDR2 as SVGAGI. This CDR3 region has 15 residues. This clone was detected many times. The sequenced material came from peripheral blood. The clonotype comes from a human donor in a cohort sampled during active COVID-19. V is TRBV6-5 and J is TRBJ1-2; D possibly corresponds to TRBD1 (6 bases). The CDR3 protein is CASSLEGGINHGYTF. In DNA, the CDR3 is TGTGCCAGCAGTCTGGAGGGGGGGATAAACCATGGCTACACCTTC.